This entry lists 30 T cell receptor beta chains sequenced from one sample in a study of blood T cell repertoires in COVID-19. Assay used: immunoSEQ multiplex PCR; TCRdb lists only in-frame clones, some missing. The table lists just under 35,000 clones, 87% of them singletons. Sample: peripheral blood. Receptors were obtained from a human donor in a cohort sampled during active COVID-19.

J is TRBJ2-1 and V is TRBV29-1, with D possibly TRBD2 on 6 matching bases. The V end was cut by 3 bases, the J end by 0 bases, with 12 bases between. The CDR3 has 15 amino acids. The germline CDR1 and CDR2 sequences are SQVTM and ANQGSEA. CDR3 loop: CSVEGGESSYNEQFF. CDR3 coding DNA: TGCAGCGTTGAGGGGGGAGAGAGCTCCTACAATGAGCAGTTCTTC.

The J gene is TRBJ2-7, the V gene TRBV7-2; 11 bases fit TRBD1. Unmatched junction bases numbered 7, after V lost 5 bases and J lost 7 bases. This CDR3 contains 14 residues. From germline, CDR1 is SGHTA and CDR2 FQGNSA. The CDR3 region has the DNA TGTGCCAGCAGCCCCGGACAGGGGGCTCGAGAGCAGTACTTC. It translates to CASSPGQGAREQYF.

The V and J genes are TRBV27 and TRBJ1-4; 9 positions agree with TRBD1. Germline CDR1 MNHEY, CDR2 SMNVEV (reference sequence). Trimming at V came to 5 bases and at J to 7 bases, leaving 5 bases not matched to a gene. This CDR3 comprises 14 residues. The CDR3 region has the DNA TGTGCCAGCAGTAACAGGGGGCCGGGTGAAAAACTGTTTTTT. Amino acids: CASSNRGPGEKLFF. Full variable domain (remainder filled in from reference TRBV27 and TRBJ1-4): EAQVTQNPRYLITVTGKKLTVTCSQNMNHEYMSWYRQDPGLGLRQIYYSMNVEVTDKGDVPEGYKVSRKEKRNFPLILESPSPNQTSLYFCASSNRGPGEKLFFGSGTQLSVL.

The chain employs TRBV27 and TRBJ2-5; 12 nucleotides align to TRBD1. The CDR3 has 19 residues. V shed 2 bases and J 5 bases; nucleotides not matched to a gene: 15. Looked up from germline, CDR1 is MNHEY and CDR2 is SMNVEV (reference sequence). DNA of the CDR3: TGTGCCAGCAGTTTAAGGGGCGCGGGGACAGGGGGCTCCAGGGAGACCCAGTACTTC. Translating gives CASSLRGAGTGGSRETQYF.

The V gene is TRBV12-3 or TRBV12-4, the J gene TRBJ2-7; TRBD1 agrees at 7 bases. This CDR3 is 13 amino acids long. With V trimmed by 5 bases and J by 3 bases, 4 bases remained unmatched. The CDR3 nucleotides are TGTGCCAGCAGTGCACGACAGGGCTACGAGCAGTACTTC. Protein: CASSARQGYEQYF.

This clone has just one count. V usage is TRBV19 and J usage is TRBJ2-3; TRBD2 might be the D (5 bases). Trimming cost V 6 bases and J 2 bases, with 9 bases left between them. There are 13 residues in the CDR3. Germline V gene data show CDR1 as LNHDA and CDR2 as SQIVND (reference sequence). CDR3 nucleotide sequence: TGTGCCAGTAGCCTGAGGGACACAGATACGCAGTATTTT. Encoded protein: CASSLRDTDTQYF.

The chain joins TRBV27 to TRBJ2-1; maybe TRBD2 (5 bases). CDR1 and CDR2 (germline): MNHEY, SMNVEV (reference sequence). This CDR3 is built from 16 residues. Deletions cut 4 bases from V and 3 bases from J, with 16 bases between. The CDR3 coding sequence is TGTGCCAGCAGTTCTGAGGCAGGCGGGTTCTACAATGAGCAGTTCTTC. Encoded protein: CASSSEAGGFYNEQFF.

The rearrangement links TRBV3-1 (or the pseudogene TRBV3-2) to TRBJ1-1; the D gene is possibly TRBD1 (5 bases). The CDR3 is made up of 14 amino acids. Germline V gives CDR1 LGHDT, CDR2 YNNKEL (reference sequence). Trimming took 6 bases from V and 0 from J, leaving 11 bases between them. The CDR3 bases are TGTGCCAGCAGGCTCCTGGGGCTGAACACTGAAGCTTTCTTT. Its translation is CASRLLGLNTEAFF.

V usage is TRBV7-3 and J usage is TRBJ2-3; 12 bases fit TRBD2. Trimming took 5 bases from V and 1 from J; bases not matched to a gene: 4. Germline assignment: CDR1 SGHTA and CDR2 FQGTGA. The CDR3 runs 16 residues. The CDR3 DNA reads as TGTGCCAGCAGCGCCCGGACTAGCGGGGGCACAGATACGCAGTATTTT. Translating gives CASSARTSGGTDTQYF.

The V and J genes are TRBV7-6 and TRBJ2-3, with 12 bases identical to TRBD2. Germline loops: CDR1 SGHVS, CDR2 FNYEAQ. This CDR3 spans 17 amino acids. V trimming: 0 bases; J trimming: 2 bases; junction bases outside the gene matches: 3. Here the CDR3 DNA reads TGTGCCAGCAGCTTAGCACTAGCGGGGGGACCCACAGATACGCAGTATTTT. Its translation is CASSLALAGGPTDTQYF.

The chain combines TRBV28 with TRBJ2-3; 10 positions match TRBD1. The CDR3 is 15 residues long. The V and J ends lost 3 bases and 9 bases, in that order; junction bases with no gene match: 9. The germline gives CDR1 MDHEN, CDR2 SYDVKM. The CDR3 is CASSFSGTGDFTQYF. DNA of the CDR3: TGTGCCAGCAGTTTTTCCGGGACAGGGGACTTCACGCAGTATTTT.

To note about this clone: This sample includes further DNA sequences coding for the same CDR3. The rearrangement uses TRBV28 and TRBJ1-5; D unclear. Germline CDR1 and CDR2: MDHEN and SYDVKM. The V end was cut by 2 bases, the J end by 7 bases, with 9 bases between. The CDR3 spans 13 residues. In DNA, the CDR3 is TGTGCCAGCAGTTTAGAGGGTCAACAGCCCCAGCATTTT. It is translated as CASSLEGQQPQHF.

This chain connects TRBV10-3 to TRBJ2-1, with TRBD2 matching over 11 bases. Per the germline V gene, CDR1 is ENHRY and CDR2 is SYGVKD. The CDR3 loop spans 17 amino acids. Germline trimming cut 6 bases from V and 1 base from J; bases unmatched to any gene: 8. The CDR3 region is CAISPRSGGASYNEQFF. The CDR3 DNA follows: TGTGCCATCAGCCCCCGTAGCGGGGGGGCGTCCTACAATGAGCAGTTCTTC.

This clone was seen a single time. V and J are TRBV27 and TRBJ2-6; possible D gene TRBD2, 6 bases. Germline V lookup: CDR1 MNHEY, CDR2 SMNVEV (reference sequence). V lost 5 bases and J 2 bases, leaving 10 bases between the germline ends. This CDR3 has 15 residues. This chain's CDR3 is CASSPGVAGANVLTF. CDR3 DNA sequence: TGTGCCAGCAGTCCGGGGGTAGCTGGGGCCAACGTCCTGACTTTC.

This clone came up once. The V and J genes are TRBV6-5 and TRBJ2-3; D is unresolved. Germline V CDR1 and CDR2: MNHEY, SVGAGI. The CDR3 extends over 12 amino acids. V was trimmed by 8 bases and J by 0 bases, leaving 6 bases between them. The CDR3: CASGSSTDTQYF. Here the CDR3 DNA reads TGTGCCAGCGGTTCTAGCACAGATACGCAGTATTTT.

This clone was found a few times. The gene calls are TRBV29-1 and TRBJ2-2, with D perhaps matching TRBD1 (6 bases). From germline, CDR1 is SQVTM and CDR2 ANQGSEA. V was shortened by 6 bases and J by 7 bases, with 15 bases between the two germline ends. This CDR3 has 13 residues. The CDR3 region is CSVVEQGFGELFF. In DNA, the CDR3 is TGCAGCGTCGTGGAACAGGGTTTCGGGGAGCTGTTTTTT.

The genes are TRBV9 and TRBJ2-3, with a weak D call TRBD2 (6 bases). This CDR3 is built from 15 residues. V was shortened by 3 bases and J by 4 bases, with 15 bases between the two germline ends. Germline assignment: CDR1 SGDLS and CDR2 YYNGEE. The CDR3 is CASSADNGGSDTQYF. In DNA form, the CDR3 reads TGTGCCAGCAGCGCCGACAACGGAGGGTCAGATACGCAGTATTTT.

The chain recombines TRBV6-5 with TRBJ1-6; D call uncertain. Germline CDR1 reads MNHEY; CDR2 reads SVGAGI. Trimming removed 6 bases at V and 7 bases at J, with 7 bases between. There are 12 residues in the CDR3. The CDR3 protein is CASSVPNSPLHF. The CDR3 DNA reads as TGTGCCAGCAGCGTTCCGAATTCACCCCTCCACTTT.

The chain recombines TRBV6-5 with TRBJ2-2; D gene uncertain. The V gene lost 6 bases and the J gene lost 5 bases, with 16 bases spanning the gap. Germline V gene sequence: CDR1 MNHEY, CDR2 SVGAGI. The CDR3 length is 15 residues. The CDR3 sequence is CASRTGSFLTGELFF. In DNA form, the CDR3 reads TGTGCCAGCAGGACGGGTAGTTTTTTGACCGGGGAGCTGTTTTTT.

This clone appeared a single time. V and J are TRBV28 and TRBJ2-7; no firm D call. This CDR3 comprises 12 residues. V gave up 5 bases and J gave up 6 bases, with 11 bases separating them. CDR1 and CDR2 from the germline V gene are MDHEN and SYDVKM. The CDR3 here is CASSVRAAEQYF. Written as DNA, the CDR3 is TGTGCCAGCAGTGTGAGAGCCGCCGAGCAGTACTTC.

The J gene is TRBJ2-7, the V gene TRBV6-5; D unclear. The ends were cut back, 0 bases at V and 2 bases at J, with 11 bases in the middle. CDR1 and CDR2 (germline): MNHEY, SVGAGI. The CDR3 loop spans 15 amino acids. The CDR3 sequence is CASSYSARGPYEQYF. CDR3 nucleotides: TGTGCCAGCAGTTACTCGGCCCGTGGGCCCTACGAGCAGTACTTC.

The chain combines TRBV19 with TRBJ1-2; no clear D. CDR3 size: 12 residues. Germline V lookup: CDR1 LNHDA, CDR2 SQIVND (reference sequence). Deletions cut 5 bases from V and 7 bases from J, with 11 bases between. CDR3 amino acids: CASSRFKLGYTF. Written as DNA, the CDR3 is TGTGCCAGTAGTCGATTCAAACTTGGCTACACCTTC.

This chain uses TRBV19 with TRBJ2-4; 7 bases map to TRBD1. This CDR3 spans 16 amino acids. The ends lost 6 bases at V and 0 bases at J; junction bases unmatched: 8. Germline CDR1 is LNHDA and CDR2 is SQIVND (reference sequence). As DNA, the CDR3 is TGTGCCAGTAGCCCTTTGGGACAGTTAGCCAAAAACATTCAGTACTTC. Amino acid sequence: CASSPLGQLAKNIQYF.

The chain uses TRBV11-3 and TRBJ2-3; 15 bases are shared with TRBD2. Looked up from germline, CDR1 is SGHNT and CDR2 is YENEEA. The CDR3 extends over 16 amino acids. The V and J ends lost 5 bases and 4 bases, in that order; junction bases with no gene match: 4. The chain's CDR3 is CASSQGLAGGSDTQYF. The CDR3 nucleotides read TGTGCCAGCAGCCAGGGACTAGCGGGGGGTTCAGATACGCAGTATTTT.

The V call is TRBV6-5, the J call TRBJ1-5; 7 positions match TRBD1. This CDR3 is built from 13 residues. Germline lookup yields CDR1 MNHEY and CDR2 SVGAGI. After removal of 4 bases from V and 4 bases from J, the junction contained 1 base not matched to a gene. The CDR3 DNA sequence: TGTGCCAGCAGTTGGGACAGAAATCAGCCCCAGCATTTT. This encodes CASSWDRNQPQHF.

The rearrangement links TRBV18 to TRBJ1-1; TRBD1 matches at 10 bases. With 4 bases clipped from V and 1 base from J, the junction kept 3 bases outside the gene matches. Per the germline V gene, CDR1 is KGHSH and CDR2 is LQKENI. The CDR3 length is 15 residues. The CDR3 region is CASSLDRGTNTEAFF. DNA of the CDR3: TGTGCCAGCTCACTGGACAGGGGGACGAACACTGAAGCTTTCTTT.

The gene calls are TRBV28 and TRBJ1-5; D might be TRBD1 (5 bases). The CDR3 consists of 15 residues. Per germline, CDR1 MDHEN and CDR2 SYDVKM. The V gene lost 7 bases and the J gene lost 3 bases, with 16 bases spanning the gap. In DNA form, the CDR3 reads TGTGCCAGCACCCAAGGGGTCGCCTTCAATCAGCCCCAGCATTTT. The encoded protein is CASTQGVAFNQPQHF.

The rearrangement links TRBV5-1 to TRBJ1-4; 9 bases line up with TRBD1. Germline CDR1 reads SGHRS; CDR2 reads YFSETQ. This CDR3 has 14 amino acids. V lost 4 bases and J lost 8; bases outside the gene matches: 6. This CDR3 is CASSQGQGYEKLFF. Here the CDR3 DNA reads TGCGCCAGCAGCCAGGGACAGGGATACGAAAAACTGTTTTTT.

The J gene is TRBJ1-3, the V gene TRBV28; tentative D call: TRBD1 (6 bases). V lost 7 bases, J lost 4 bases, and 14 bases lay in between. This CDR3 spans 14 amino acids. Looked up from germline, CDR1 is MDHEN and CDR2 is SYDVKM. In nucleotides, the CDR3 is TGTGCCAGCATCTCGGGGGGCTACGGAAACACCATATATTTT. Protein: CASISGGYGNTIYF.

The chain uses TRBV29-1 and TRBJ1-1; 9 bases fit TRBD1. The V and J ends lost 7 bases and 4 bases, in that order; junction bases with no gene match: 4. Germline V gene sequence: CDR1 SQVTM, CDR2 ANQGSEA. This CDR3 has 12 amino acids. The CDR3 sequence: CSGKQGATEAFF. Here the CDR3 DNA reads TGCAGCGGGAAACAGGGGGCCACTGAAGCTTTCTTT.